The TCR beta chain under discussion was sequenced for a study of T-cell reconstitution after alpha-beta-depleted transplantation in children. Findings and limits, study-wide: Alpha-beta T cells present about two months after transplant were reported to originate from several hundred expanded graft clones.

This clonotype has only a few counts. Its target is not known. This CDR3 is 19 amino acids long. The ends lost 3 bases at V and 0 bases at J; junction bases unmatched: 12. Per germline, CDR1 SGHRS and CDR2 YFSETQ. Unique molecular identifiers were used to barcode this TCRbeta library. From the PCR reads, TCRdb called clonotypes with MiXCR, one entry per CDR3 protein. The repertoire holds about 340,000 distinct CDR3 sequences, with around 16% as singletons. Specimen: PBMCs, mostly from graft donor cells, collected 360 days after TCRalphabeta/CD19-depleted stem cell transplant. This sequence joins TRBV5-1 and TRBJ2-7; 13 bases line up with TRBD2. The clonotype was recovered from a male patient between 2 and 10 years old who had a stem cell transplant for acute lymphoblastic leukemia, so the T cells may come from the graft donor. The CDR3 loop is CASSSPPGTSGISSYEQYF. CDR3 bases: TGCGCCAGCAGCTCCCCCCCCGGGACTAGCGGGATTAGCTCCTACGAGCAGTACTTC.